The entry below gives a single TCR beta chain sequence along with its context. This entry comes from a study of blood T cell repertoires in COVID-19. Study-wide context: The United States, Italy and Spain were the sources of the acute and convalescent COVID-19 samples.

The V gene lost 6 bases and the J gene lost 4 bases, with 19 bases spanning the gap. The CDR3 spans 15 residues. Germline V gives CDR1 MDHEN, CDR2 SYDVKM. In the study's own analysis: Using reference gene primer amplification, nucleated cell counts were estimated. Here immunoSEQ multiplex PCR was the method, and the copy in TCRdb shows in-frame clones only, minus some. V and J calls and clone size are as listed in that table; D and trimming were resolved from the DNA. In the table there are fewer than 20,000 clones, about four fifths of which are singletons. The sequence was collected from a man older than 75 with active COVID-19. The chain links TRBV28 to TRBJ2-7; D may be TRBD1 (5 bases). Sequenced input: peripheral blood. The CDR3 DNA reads TGTGCCAGCAGCTCCCCAGGGAAGATAGGGTACGAGCAGTACTTC. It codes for CASSSPGKIGYEQYF.